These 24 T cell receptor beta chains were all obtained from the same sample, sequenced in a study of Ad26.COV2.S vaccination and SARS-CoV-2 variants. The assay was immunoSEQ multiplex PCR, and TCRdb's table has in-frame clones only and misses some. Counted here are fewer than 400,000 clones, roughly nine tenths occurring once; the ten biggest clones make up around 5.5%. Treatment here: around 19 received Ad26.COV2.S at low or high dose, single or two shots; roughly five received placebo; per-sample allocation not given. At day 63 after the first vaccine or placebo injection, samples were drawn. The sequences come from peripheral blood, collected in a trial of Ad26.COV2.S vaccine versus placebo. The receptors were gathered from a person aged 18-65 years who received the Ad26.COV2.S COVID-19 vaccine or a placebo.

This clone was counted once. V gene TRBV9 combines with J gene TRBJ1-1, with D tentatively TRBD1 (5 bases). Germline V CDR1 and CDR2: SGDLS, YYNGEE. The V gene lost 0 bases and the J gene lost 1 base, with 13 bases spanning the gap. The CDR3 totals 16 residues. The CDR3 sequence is CASSVAPQGGNTEAFF. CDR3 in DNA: TGTGCCAGCAGCGTAGCCCCCCAGGGTGGGAACACTGAAGCTTTCTTT. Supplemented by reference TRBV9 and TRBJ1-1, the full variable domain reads DSGVTQTPKHLITATGQRVTLRCSPRSGDLSVYWYQQSLDQGLQFLIQYYNGEERAKGNILERFSAQQFPDLHSELNLSSLELGDSALYFCASSVAPQGGNTEAFFGQGTRLTVV.

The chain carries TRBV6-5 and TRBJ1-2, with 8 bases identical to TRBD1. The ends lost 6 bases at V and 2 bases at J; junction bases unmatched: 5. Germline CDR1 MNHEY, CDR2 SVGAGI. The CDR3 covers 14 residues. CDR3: CASRDRAKNYGYTF. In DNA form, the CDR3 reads TGTGCCAGCAGGGACAGGGCCAAGAACTATGGCTACACCTTC.

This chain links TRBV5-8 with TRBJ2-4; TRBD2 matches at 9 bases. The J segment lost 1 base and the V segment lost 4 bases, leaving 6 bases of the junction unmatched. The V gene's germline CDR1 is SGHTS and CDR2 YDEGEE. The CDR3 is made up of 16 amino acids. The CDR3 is CASSHRLAAAKNIQYF. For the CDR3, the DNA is TGTGCCAGCAGCCACCGACTAGCGGCTGCCAAAAACATTCAGTACTTC.

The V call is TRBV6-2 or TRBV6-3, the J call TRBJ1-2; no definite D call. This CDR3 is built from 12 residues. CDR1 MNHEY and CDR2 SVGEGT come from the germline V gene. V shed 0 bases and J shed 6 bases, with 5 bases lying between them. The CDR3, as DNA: TGTGCCAGCAGTTACTCCTATCATGGCTACACCTTC. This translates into CASSYSYHGYTF.

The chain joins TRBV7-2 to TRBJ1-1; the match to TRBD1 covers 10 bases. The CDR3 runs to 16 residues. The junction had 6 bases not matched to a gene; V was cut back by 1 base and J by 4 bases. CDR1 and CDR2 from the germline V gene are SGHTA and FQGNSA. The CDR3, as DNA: TGTGCCAGCAGCTTAGGAGGTGGGACAGGGGTCACTGAAGCTTTCTTT. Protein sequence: CASSLGGGTGVTEAFF.

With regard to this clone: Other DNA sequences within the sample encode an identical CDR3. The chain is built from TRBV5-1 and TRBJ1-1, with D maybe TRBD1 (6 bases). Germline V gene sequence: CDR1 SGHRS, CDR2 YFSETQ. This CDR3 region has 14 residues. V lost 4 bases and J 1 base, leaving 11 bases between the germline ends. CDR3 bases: TGCGCCAGCAGCAACGGACAGCCGAACACTGAAGCTTTCTTT. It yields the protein CASSNGQPNTEAFF.

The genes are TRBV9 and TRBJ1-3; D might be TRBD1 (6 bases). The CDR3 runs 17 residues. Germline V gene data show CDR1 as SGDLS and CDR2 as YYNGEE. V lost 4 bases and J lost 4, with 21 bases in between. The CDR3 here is CASSQGSGRFAGNTIYF. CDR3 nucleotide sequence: TGTGCCAGCAGCCAGGGGTCAGGGCGCTTCGCCGGAAACACCATATATTTT.

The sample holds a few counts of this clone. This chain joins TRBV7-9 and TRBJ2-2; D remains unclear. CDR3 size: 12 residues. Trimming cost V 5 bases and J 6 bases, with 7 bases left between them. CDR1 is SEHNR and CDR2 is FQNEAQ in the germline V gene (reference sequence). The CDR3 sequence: CASSPGSGELFF. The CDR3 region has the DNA TGTGCCAGCAGCCCTGGATCCGGGGAGCTGTTTTTT.

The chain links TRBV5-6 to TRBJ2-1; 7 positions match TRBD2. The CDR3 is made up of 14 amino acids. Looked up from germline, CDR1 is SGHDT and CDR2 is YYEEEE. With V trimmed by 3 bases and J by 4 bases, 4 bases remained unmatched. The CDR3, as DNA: TGTGCCAGCAGCTCCCTGGGGGGGTACAATGAGCAGTTCTTC. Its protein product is CASSSLGGYNEQFF.

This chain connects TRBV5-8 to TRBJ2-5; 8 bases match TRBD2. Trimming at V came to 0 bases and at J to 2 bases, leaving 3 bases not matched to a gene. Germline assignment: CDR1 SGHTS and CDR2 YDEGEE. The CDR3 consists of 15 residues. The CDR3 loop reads CASSLAGGAQETQYF. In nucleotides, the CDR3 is TGTGCCAGCAGCTTGGCGGGGGGGGCGCAAGAGACCCAGTACTTC.

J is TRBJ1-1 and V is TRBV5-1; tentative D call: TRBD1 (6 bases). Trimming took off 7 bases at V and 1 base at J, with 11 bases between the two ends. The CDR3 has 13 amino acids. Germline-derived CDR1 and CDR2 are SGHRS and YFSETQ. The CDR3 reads CASGNRANTEAFF. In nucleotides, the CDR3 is TGCGCCAGCGGGAACAGGGCGAACACTGAAGCTTTCTTT.

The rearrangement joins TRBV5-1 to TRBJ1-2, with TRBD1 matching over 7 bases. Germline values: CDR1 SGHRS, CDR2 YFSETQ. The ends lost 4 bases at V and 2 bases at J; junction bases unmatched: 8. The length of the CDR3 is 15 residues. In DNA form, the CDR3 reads TGCGCCAGCAGCCGCCCGGACAGGTCAAACTATGGCTACACCTTC. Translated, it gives CASSRPDRSNYGYTF.

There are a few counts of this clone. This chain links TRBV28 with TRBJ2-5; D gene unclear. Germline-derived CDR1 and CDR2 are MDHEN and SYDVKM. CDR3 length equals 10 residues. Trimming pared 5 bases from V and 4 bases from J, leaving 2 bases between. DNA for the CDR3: TGTGCCAGCAGTCGAGAGACCCAGTACTTC. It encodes CASSRETQYF.

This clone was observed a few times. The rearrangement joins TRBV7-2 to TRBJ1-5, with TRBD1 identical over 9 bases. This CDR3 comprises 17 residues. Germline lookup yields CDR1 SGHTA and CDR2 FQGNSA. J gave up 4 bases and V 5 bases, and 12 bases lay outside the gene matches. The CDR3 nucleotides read TGTGCCAGCAGCGACCCGATAAGAGGGACAGGGAATCAGCCCCAGCATTTT. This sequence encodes CASSDPIRGTGNQPQHF.

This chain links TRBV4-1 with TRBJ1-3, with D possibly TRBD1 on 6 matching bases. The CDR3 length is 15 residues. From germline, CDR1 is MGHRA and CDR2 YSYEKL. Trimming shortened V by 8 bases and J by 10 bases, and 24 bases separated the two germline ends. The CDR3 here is CASADYWDTQVTIYF. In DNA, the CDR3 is TGCGCCAGCGCAGATTATTGGGACACCCAAGTGACCATATATTTT.

This chain's CDR3 is CASSEEGTSGSDTQYF. CDR3 nucleotide sequence: TGTGCCAGCAGTGAAGAGGGGACTAGCGGGAGTGATACGCAGTATTTT. The chain has TRBV2 and TRBJ2-3; 14 bases fit TRBD2. Germline V gene sequence: CDR1 SNHLY, CDR2 FYNNEI. The CDR3 is made up of 16 amino acids. V shed 1 base and J 6 bases; nucleotides not matched to a gene: 3.

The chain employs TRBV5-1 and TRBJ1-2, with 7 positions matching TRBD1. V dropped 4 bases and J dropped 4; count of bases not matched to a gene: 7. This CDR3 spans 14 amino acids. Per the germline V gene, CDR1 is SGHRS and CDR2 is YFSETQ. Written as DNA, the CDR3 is TGCGCCAGCAGCCCGCAGGGGGACGGCTATGGCTACACCTTC. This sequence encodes CASSPQGDGYGYTF. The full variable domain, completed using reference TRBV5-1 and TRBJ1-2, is KAGVTQTPRYLIKTRGQQVTLSCSPISGHRSVSWYQQTPGQGLQFLFEYFSETQRNKGNFPGRFSGRQFSNSRSEMNVSTLELGDSALYLCASSPQGDGYGYTFGSGTRLTVV.

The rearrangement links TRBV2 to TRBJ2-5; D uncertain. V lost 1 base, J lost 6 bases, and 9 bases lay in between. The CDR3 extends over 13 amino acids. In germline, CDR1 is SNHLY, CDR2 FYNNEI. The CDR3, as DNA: TGTGCCAGCAGTGAAGAAGTCCGGCAGACCCAGTACTTC. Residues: CASSEEVRQTQYF.

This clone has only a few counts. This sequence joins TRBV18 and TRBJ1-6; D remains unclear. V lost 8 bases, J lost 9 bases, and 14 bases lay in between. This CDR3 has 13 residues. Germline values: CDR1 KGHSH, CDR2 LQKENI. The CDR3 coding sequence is TGTGCCAGCGTCGGCAAGGGATCTTCACCCCTCCACTTT. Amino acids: CASVGKGSSPLHF.

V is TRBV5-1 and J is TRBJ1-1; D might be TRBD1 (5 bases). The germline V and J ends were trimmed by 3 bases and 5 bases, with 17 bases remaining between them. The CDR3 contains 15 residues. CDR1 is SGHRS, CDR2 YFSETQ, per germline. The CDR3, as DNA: TGCGCCAGCAGCTCCATTCCAGGGTCGGGGACTGAAGCTTTCTTT. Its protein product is CASSSIPGSGTEAFF. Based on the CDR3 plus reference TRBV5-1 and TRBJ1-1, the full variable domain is KAGVTQTPRYLIKTRGQQVTLSCSPISGHRSVSWYQQTPGQGLQFLFEYFSETQRNKGNFPGRFSGRQFSNSRSEMNVSTLELGDSALYLCASSSIPGSGTEAFFGQGTRLTVV.

In DNA, the CDR3 is TGTGCCAGCAGCTTGATGGCAGGGGCTAGTCACGATTCTGGCTACACCTTC. Translation: CASSLMAGASHDSGYTF. The gene calls are TRBV5-4 and TRBJ1-2; the D gene is possibly TRBD1 (6 bases). CDR3 size: 17 residues. The germline V gene has CDR1 SGHNT and CDR2 YYREEE (reference sequence). The V and J ends lost 1 base and 7 bases respectively, with 23 bases between them.

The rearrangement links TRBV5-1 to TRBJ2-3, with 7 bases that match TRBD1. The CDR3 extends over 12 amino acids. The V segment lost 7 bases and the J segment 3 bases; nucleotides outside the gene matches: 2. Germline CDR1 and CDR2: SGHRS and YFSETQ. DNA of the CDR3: TGCGCCAGCGACAGGGAAACAGATACGCAGTATTTT. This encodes CASDRETDTQYF.

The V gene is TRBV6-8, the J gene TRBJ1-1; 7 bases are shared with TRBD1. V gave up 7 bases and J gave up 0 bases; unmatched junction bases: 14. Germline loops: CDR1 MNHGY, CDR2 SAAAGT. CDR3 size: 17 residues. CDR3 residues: CASIWEGTARMNTEAFF. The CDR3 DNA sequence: TGTGCCAGCATTTGGGAGGGGACAGCCCGCATGAACACTGAAGCTTTCTTT.

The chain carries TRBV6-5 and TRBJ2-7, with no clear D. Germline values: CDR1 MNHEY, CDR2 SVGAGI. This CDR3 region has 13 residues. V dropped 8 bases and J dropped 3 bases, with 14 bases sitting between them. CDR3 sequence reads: CASDVGSYYEQYF. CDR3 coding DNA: TGTGCCAGCGATGTAGGTTCGTACTACGAGCAGTACTTC.